This TCR beta chain emerged from a study of shared clonotypes between healthy human individuals. In the study overall: There were three CD4 naive, three CD4 memory, two CD8 naive and one CD8 memory plates per donor. Regarding the study as a whole: Rarefaction demonstrated incomplete sorted-subset sequencing despite large depth. Memory subsets had estimated richness that was generally smaller than that of naive subsets.

Libraries were prepared by immunoSEQ multiplex PCR; TCRdb keeps only in-frame clonotypes and omits some of them. Of 630,000 or so clones listed, roughly 98% are singletons. Concerning this clone: Its antigen is unidentified.

Naive-designated CD8 cells lacked CD45RO, were positively enriched for CCR7, and omitted terminally differentiated effector memory CD45RA+ cells. The sample consisted of naive CD8+ T cells sorted from blood. This receptor was obtained from a man under 40 in good health.

CDR3 protein: CASSFQGRDNEQFF. The CDR3 region has the DNA TGTGCCAGCAGCTTCCAGGGAAGGGACAATGAGCAGTTCTTC. This chain connects TRBV7-9 to TRBJ2-1, with a weak D call TRBD1 (5 bases). CDR3 length: 14 residues. The V gene lost 3 bases and the J gene lost 5 bases, with 11 bases spanning the gap. The V gene's germline CDR1 is SEHNR and CDR2 FQNEAQ (reference sequence).